This is a list of T cell receptor beta chains from one sample in a study of human T cells and chemical hapten exposure. TCRdb used MiXCR to reprocess the RACE reads, holding one entry per CDR3 protein. Of about 380,000 distinct CDR3 sequences in the sample, 5% to 6.5% were seen once. Here the sequenced sample was whole blood, taken in connection with sensitization to the hapten diphenylcyclopropenone (DPC). The origin of the receptors is a woman aged 50 to 60 with alopecia areata. Some clones in this sample may be carry-over from other donors' samples. CDR3s include the opening cysteine and the closing phenylalanine or tryptophan. D genes are given only for firm matches. Not all rows give a size; the values are once, few, many and, for expanded clones, a class.

TRBV18	-	many	TRBJ2-7	TGTGCCAGCTCGCCGGGCCCGGACGAGCAGTACTTC	CASSPGPDEQYF
TRBV7-9	-	few	TRBJ1-5	TGTGCCAGCAGCCGCGGGGACATTAGCAATCAGCCCCAGCATTTT	CASSRGDISNQPQHF
TRBV3-1	-	many	TRBJ2-3	TGTGCCAGCAGCCATCGAAGCACAGATACGCAGTATTTT	CASSHRSTDTQYF
TRBV27	TRBD1	few	TRBJ2-6	TGTGCCAGCAGTTACGGGACAGGGGGCGCTGGGGCCAACGTCCTGACTTTC	CASSYGTGGAGANVLTF
TRBV11-2	TRBD2	many	TRBJ2-1	TGTGCCAGCAGCCTAGCCTCGGCTAGCGGGGCGTTTGAGCAGTTCTTC	CASSLASASGAFEQFF
TRBV12-3/TRBV12-4	-	many	TRBJ1-1	TGTGCCAGCAGTACCCGACGGGTTCGGACTGAAGCTTTCTTT	CASSTRRVRTEAFF
TRBV20-1	TRBD1	few	TRBJ1-1	TGCAGTGCAAGGGGACAGCCCAACACTGAAGCTTTCTTT	CSARGQPNTEAFF
TRBV10-3	-	many	TRBJ2-1	TGTGCCATCAAGCAGGGGAGCGATGAGCAGTTCTTC	CAIKQGSDEQFF
TRBV7-9	-	many	TRBJ2-1	TGTGCCAGCACCTCTCTCTTGGACAGCCTTTACAATGAGCAGTTCTTC	CASTSLLDSLYNEQFF
TRBV5-5	TRBD1	few	TRBJ1-1	TGTGCCAGCAGCGGCGGGACAGGGGTCGGCACTGAAGCTTTCTTT	CASSGGTGVGTEAFF
TRBV6-1	-	few	TRBJ2-7	TGTGCCAGCAGGAAGATGGGGTACGAGCAGTACTTC	CASRKMGYEQYF
TRBV20-1	-	many	TRBJ2-5	TGCAGTGCTAGAAGGGGAAGAGGGCAAGAGACCCAGTACTTC	CSARRGRGQETQYF
TRBV6-1	-	-	TRBJ2-3	TGTGCCAGCAGTGAAGTAAGGCCGGATACGCAGTATTTT	CASSEVRPDTQYF
TRBV3-1	-	-	TRBJ1-1	TGTGCCAGCAGCCAAGGCGCGGAAGGAGCTTTCTTT	CASSQGAEGAFF
TRBV10-3	-	-	TRBJ2-1	TGTGCCATCAGTGAGGGACTACAGTACAATGAGCAGTTCTTC	CAISEGLQYNEQFF
TRBV29-1	-	few	TRBJ1-2	TGCAGCGCCAGGGAACAGGACGATGGCTACACCTTC	CSAREQDDGYTF
TRBV18	-	-	TRBJ2-3	TGTGCCAGCTCACCACAAAGCCAAAAAGGGTCGGCAGATACGCAGTATTTT	CASSPQSQKGSADTQYF
TRBV6-1	-	many	TRBJ1-5	TGTGCCAGCAGTGCAGGGATTAGCAATCAGCCCCAGCATTTT	CASSAGISNQPQHF
TRBV9	TRBD1	many	TRBJ1-1	TGTGCCAGCAGTACAGGGGGCTCCTCCGAAGCTTTCTTT	CASSTGGSSEAFF
TRBV18	-	-	TRBJ1-5	TGTGCCAGCTCGGGGGGGTTCGATCAGCCCCAGCATTTT	CASSGGFDQPQHF
TRBV7-6	TRBD1	many	TRBJ1-1	TGTGCCAGCAGCTCAATCGTGGGACCGGGACAGGAGAGAACTGAAGCTTTCTTT	CASSSIVGPGQERTEAFF
TRBV12-3/TRBV12-4	-	many	TRBJ1-1	TGTGCCAGCACCTTAGGGATGGTGGGCGCTGAAGCTTTCTTT	CASTLGMVGAEAFF
TRBV28	-	few	TRBJ2-4	TGTCCCAGCACCGGGGGAGAGCTAGCCAAAAACATTCAGTACTTC	CPSTGGELAKNIQYF
TRBV7-2	TRBD2	-	TRBJ2-3	TGTGCCAGCAGTTTAACTAGCGGAGTCTTAGATACGCAGTATTTT	CASSLTSGVLDTQYF
TRBV15	TRBD2	many	TRBJ2-3	TGTGCCACCAGCAGTAAAGCGGGAGGCACAGATACGCAGTATTTT	CATSSKAGGTDTQYF
TRBV5-1	TRBD1	-	TRBJ2-6	TGCGCCAGCAGGGATCGGACAGGGGCTGGGGCCAACGTCCTGACTTTC	CASRDRTGAGANVLTF
TRBV18	TRBD1	few	TRBJ2-7	TGTGCCAGCTCACCAAGGGGACAGGGGTACGAGCAGTACTTC	CASSPRGQGYEQYF
TRBV20-1	-	many	TRBJ2-3	TGCAGTGCTCCCGGGGAAGCGGCCACAGATACGCAGTATTTT	CSAPGEAATDTQYF